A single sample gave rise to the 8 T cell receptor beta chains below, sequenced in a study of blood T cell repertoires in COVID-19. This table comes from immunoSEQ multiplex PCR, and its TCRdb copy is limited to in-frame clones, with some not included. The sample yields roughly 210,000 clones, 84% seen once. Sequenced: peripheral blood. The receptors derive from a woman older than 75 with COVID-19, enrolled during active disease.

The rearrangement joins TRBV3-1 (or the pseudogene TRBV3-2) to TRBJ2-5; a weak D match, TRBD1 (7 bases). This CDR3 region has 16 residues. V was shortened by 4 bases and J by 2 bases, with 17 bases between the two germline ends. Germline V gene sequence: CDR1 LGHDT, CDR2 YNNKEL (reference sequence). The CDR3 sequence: CASSPWEEGAQETQYF. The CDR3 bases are TGTGCCAGCAGCCCCTGGGAGGAGGGGGCGCAAGAGACCCAGTACTTC.

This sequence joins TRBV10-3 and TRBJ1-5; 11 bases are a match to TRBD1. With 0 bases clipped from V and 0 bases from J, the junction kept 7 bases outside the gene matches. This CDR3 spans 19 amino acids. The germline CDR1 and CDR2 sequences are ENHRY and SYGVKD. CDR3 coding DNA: TGTGCCATCAGTGAGTCTTGGACAGGGGGCCCCTATAGCAATCAGCCCCAGCATTTT. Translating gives CAISESWTGGPYSNQPQHF.

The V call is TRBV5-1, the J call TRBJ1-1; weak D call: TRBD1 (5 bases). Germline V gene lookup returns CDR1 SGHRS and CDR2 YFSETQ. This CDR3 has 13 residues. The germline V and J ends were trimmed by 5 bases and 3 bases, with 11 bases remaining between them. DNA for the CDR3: TGCGCCAGCAGTTTAACAGGATACACTGAAGCTTTCTTT. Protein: CASSLTGYTEAFF.

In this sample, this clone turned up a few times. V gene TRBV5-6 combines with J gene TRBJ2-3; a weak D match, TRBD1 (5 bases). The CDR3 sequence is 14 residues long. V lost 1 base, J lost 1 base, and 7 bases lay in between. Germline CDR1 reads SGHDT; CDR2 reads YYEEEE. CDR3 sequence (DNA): TGTGCCAGCAGCTTGTACAGGCGCACAGATACGCAGTATTTT. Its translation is CASSLYRRTDTQYF.

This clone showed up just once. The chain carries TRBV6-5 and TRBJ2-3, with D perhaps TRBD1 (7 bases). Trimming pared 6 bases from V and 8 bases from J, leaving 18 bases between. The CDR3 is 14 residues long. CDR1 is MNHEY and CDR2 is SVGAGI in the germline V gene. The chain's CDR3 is CASRQGGPGGTQYF. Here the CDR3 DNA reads TGTGCCAGCAGGCAAGGGGGCCCCGGGGGTACGCAGTATTTT.

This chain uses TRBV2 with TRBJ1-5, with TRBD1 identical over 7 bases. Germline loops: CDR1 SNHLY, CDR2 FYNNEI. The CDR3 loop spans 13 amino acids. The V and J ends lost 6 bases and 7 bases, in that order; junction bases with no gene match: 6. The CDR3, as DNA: TGTGCCAGCAGCCCTGACAGGGAACAGCCCCAGCATTTT. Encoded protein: CASSPDREQPQHF.

The CDR3 region is CASSVVEGQGYTF. The CDR3 bases are TGTGCCAGCAGCGTAGTGGAGGGGCAGGGCTACACCTTC. The chain recombines TRBV9 with TRBJ1-2, with D maybe TRBD1 (5 bases). Germline V lookup: CDR1 SGDLS, CDR2 YYNGEE. The V end was cut by 0 bases, the J end by 8 bases, with 11 bases between. The CDR3 is made up of 13 amino acids.

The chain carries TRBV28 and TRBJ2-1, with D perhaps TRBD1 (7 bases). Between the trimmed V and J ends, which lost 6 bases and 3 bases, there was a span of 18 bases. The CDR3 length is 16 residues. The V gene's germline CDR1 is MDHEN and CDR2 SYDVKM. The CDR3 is CASRPTGERVYNEQFF. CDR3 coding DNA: TGTGCCAGCAGACCTACAGGGGAGCGGGTCTACAATGAGCAGTTCTTC.